The rows below give T cell receptor beta chains drawn from one sample of a study of CD8+CD57+ T cells in acquired aplastic anemia. TCRdb re-derived calls from the reads in MiXCR, one entry per CDR3 protein. The data show about 120,000 distinct CDR3 sequences, 50% to 60% seen once. Material: sorted CD4+, CD8+, or CD8+CD57+ T cells (not recorded which) from PBMCs. These TCRs come from a human donor with aplastic anemia. Both conserved end residues are part of each CDR3. A D gene is named only where the DNA matches it firmly. The listing skips clone size in some rows; elsewhere it reads once, few, many or a size class.

-	TRBJ2-2	TRBV9	-	CASSADGGTGELFF	TGTGCCAGCAGCGCGGACGGAGGCACCGGGGAGCTGTTTTTT
TRBD1	TRBJ2-7	TRBV20-1	-	CSATDRTYEQYF	TGCAGTGCTACGGACAGGACCTACGAGCAGTACTTC
TRBD1	TRBJ1-5	TRBV2	-	CASRGTGGQPQHF	TGTGCCAGCAGGGGGACAGGGGGCCAGCCCCAGCATTTT
TRBD2	TRBJ2-1	TRBV15	-	CATSRDPSGGMGDEQFF	TGTGCCACCAGCAGAGACCCGAGCGGGGGGATGGGGGATGAGCAGTTCTTC
-	TRBJ2-5	TRBV7-2	few	CASNFGEETQYF	TGTGCCAGCAACTTTGGTGAGGAGACCCAGTACTTC
-	TRBJ1-1	TRBV19	-	CASSFQGPNTEAFF	TGTGCCAGTAGTTTCCAGGGCCCGAACACTGAAGCTTTCTTT
-	TRBJ1-1	TRBV4-2	-	CASSQDRLAPNTEAFF	TGTGCCAGCAGCCAAGACCGCCTGGCGCCGAACACTGAAGCTTTCTTT
TRBD2	TRBJ2-7	TRBV11-1	-	CASSFPDGGIAYEQYF	TGTGCCAGCAGCTTCCCCGACGGGGGGATTGCCTACGAGCAGTACTTC
TRBD2	TRBJ2-2	TRBV24-1	many	CATSDPREAPGELFF	TGTGCCACCAGTGACCCCCGGGAGGCGCCCGGGGAGCTGTTTTTT
-	TRBJ1-3	TRBV9	-	CASSVSHDSGNTIYF	TGTGCCAGCAGCGTATCCCATGACTCTGGAAACACCATATATTTT
-	TRBJ2-7	TRBV15	-	CATSRVVVGTYEQYF	TGTGCCACCAGCAGAGTTGTTGTGGGGACCTACGAGCAGTACTTC
-	TRBJ1-5	TRBV7-3	few	CASSLSNQPQHF	TGTGCCAGCAGCTTAAGCAATCAGCCCCAGCATTTT
TRBD1	TRBJ2-7	TRBV9	many	CASSVGDGTALSYEQYF	TGTGCCAGCAGCGTGGGTGACGGGACAGCCCTATCCTACGAGCAGTACTTC
-	TRBJ2-7	TRBV4-1	-	CASRKDRDRVYEQYF	TGCGCCAGCAGAAAGGACCGCGACCGTGTTTACGAGCAGTACTTC
-	TRBJ1-3	TRBV10-3	-	CASLPDSSGNTIYF	TGTGCTTCTCTACCCGACAGCTCTGGAAACACCATATATTTT
-	TRBJ1-4	TRBV3-1	-	CASQPGRTTNEKLFF	TGTGCCAGCCAGCCTGGGAGGACAACTAATGAAAAACTGTTTTTT
-	TRBJ2-1	TRBV11-1	-	CASSLAPGRVLLGQFF	TGTGCCAGCAGCTTAGCACCGGGACGGGTACTTCTAGGGCAGTTCTTC
-	TRBJ2-5	TRBV2	-	CASSEGGRGIGETQYF	TGTGCCAGCAGTGAAGGGGGACGGGGGATCGGAGAGACCCAGTACTTC
-	TRBJ2-3	TRBV7-9	-	CASSPPGDTQYF	TGTGCCAGCAGCCCCCCCGGGGATACGCAGTATTTT
TRBD1	TRBJ2-1	TRBV5-1	-	CASSRGQLYIEQFF	TGCGCCAGCAGCCGGGGACAGCTCTACATTGAGCAGTTCTTC
-	TRBJ1-2	TRBV10-2	few	CASSVGVDRAGHGYTF	TGCGCCAGCAGTGTGGGCGTTGACAGAGCGGGCCATGGCTACACCTTC
TRBD1	TRBJ1-1	TRBV15	few	CATGSTRTGGFGTEAFF	TGTGCCACCGGATCCACGCGGACAGGGGGCTTCGGCACTGAAGCTTTCTTT
TRBD2	TRBJ2-3	TRBV27	-	CASTSGRASTDTQYF	TGTGCCAGCACTAGCGGGAGGGCTAGCACAGATACGCAGTATTTT
TRBD2	TRBJ2-1	TRBV24-1	-	CATSDLTSGRKDEQFF	TGTGCCACCAGTGATTTGACTAGCGGGAGAAAGGATGAGCAGTTCTTC
TRBD1	TRBJ2-6	TRBV12-3/TRBV12-4	few	CASSFFPPGQGSGANVLTF	TGTGCCAGCAGTTTTTTCCCCCCGGGACAGGGCTCTGGGGCCAACGTCCTGACTTTC
TRBD1	TRBJ2-7	TRBV28	many	CASSTPTGVYEQYF	TGTGCCAGCAGTACCCCGACAGGGGTGTACGAGCAGTACTTC
TRBD2	TRBJ2-1	TRBV10-3	-	CATVAGVSSYNEQFF	TGTGCCACAGTAGCGGGAGTGAGCTCCTACAATGAGCAGTTCTTC
-	TRBJ2-2	TRBV25-1	-	CASSELGTGELFF	TGTGCCAGCAGTGAGCTAGGTACCGGGGAGCTGTTTTTT
-	TRBJ2-1	TRBV13	-	CASSLGGRGSQHNEQFF	TGTGCCAGCAGCTTAGGGGGCCGGGGGAGCCAACACAATGAGCAGTTCTTC
-	TRBJ2-3	TRBV5-1	-	CASLGRGDGTDTQYF	TGCGCCAGTTTAGGACGGGGAGATGGCACAGATACGCAGTATTTT
TRBD1	TRBJ2-7	TRBV29-1	-	CSVAGGFTYEQYF	TGCAGCGTTGCAGGGGGCTTCACCTACGAGCAGTACTTC
-	TRBJ2-7	TRBV25-1	few	CASSKPGIRSYEQYF	TGTGCCAGCAGTAAACCCGGGATACGATCATACGAGCAGTACTTC
TRBD1	TRBJ2-7	TRBV20-1	-	CSARYHRGRDEQYF	TGCAGTGCTAGGTATCACAGGGGGCGCGACGAGCAGTACTTC
TRBD1	TRBJ1-3	TRBV5-1	-	CASSLAYRGSGNTIYF	TGCGCCAGCAGCTTGGCCTACAGGGGCTCTGGAAACACCATATATTTT
TRBD2	TRBJ2-3	TRBV5-1	-	CASSSTVGLAGGTDTQYF	TGCGCCAGCAGCTCTACCGTAGGACTAGCGGGAGGCACAGATACGCAGTATTTT
-	TRBJ1-2	TRBV2	-	CASSEARVNYGYTF	TGTGCCAGCAGTGAAGCAAGGGTTAACTATGGCTACACCTTC
-	TRBJ2-5	TRBV2	-	CASSSRNPETQYF	TGTGCCAGCAGCTCCCGTAATCCGGAGACCCAGTACTTC
-	TRBJ1-2	TRBV29-1	-	CSVEVPGATYGYTF	TGCAGCGTTGAAGTTCCCGGGGCTACGTATGGCTACACCTTC
-	TRBJ2-7	TRBV24-1	-	CATRLRGTYEQYF	TGTGCTACCAGGCTGAGGGGGACCTACGAGCAGTACTTC
TRBD2	TRBJ2-3	TRBV20-1	many	CSARDLTSGSTDTQYF	TGCAGTGCTAGAGACCTAACTAGCGGGAGTACAGATACGCAGTATTTT
-	TRBJ2-1	TRBV11-2	once	CASSLGSGTYNEQFF	TGTGCCAGCAGCTTAGGCTCAGGGACCTACAATGAGCAGTTCTTC
-	TRBJ1-1	TRBV6-4	few	CASSARENTEAFF	TGTGCCAGCAGTGCCAGGGAGAACACTGAAGCTTTCTTT
-	TRBJ2-1	TRBV24-1	-	CATSHGGSYNEQFF	TGTGCCACCAGTCATGGGGGCTCCTACAATGAGCAGTTCTTC
-	TRBJ2-7	TRBV19	-	CASSVSGTESYEQYF	TGTGCCAGTAGCGTATCCGGGACTGAAAGCTACGAGCAGTACTTC
-	TRBJ2-1	TRBV29-1	-	CSATVGVNEQFF	TGCAGCGCGACCGTCGGTGTCAATGAGCAGTTCTTC
TRBD1	TRBJ1-2	TRBV10-3	-	CAISESLTGNYGYTF	TGTGCCATCAGTGAGTCTCTGACAGGGAACTATGGCTACACCTTC
TRBD1	TRBJ2-1	TRBV7-3	once	CASSLGDRTYNEQFF	TGTGCCAGCAGCTTAGGGGACAGAACCTACAATGAGCAGTTCTTC
-	TRBJ2-1	TRBV25-1	-	CASSELPSDGNEQFF	TGTGCCAGCAGTGAATTGCCTAGCGATGGGAATGAGCAGTTCTTC
TRBD2	TRBJ2-5	TRBV2	-	CASKGLAGQETRYF	TGTGCCAGCAAGGGACTAGCGGGCCAGGAGACCCGGTACTTC